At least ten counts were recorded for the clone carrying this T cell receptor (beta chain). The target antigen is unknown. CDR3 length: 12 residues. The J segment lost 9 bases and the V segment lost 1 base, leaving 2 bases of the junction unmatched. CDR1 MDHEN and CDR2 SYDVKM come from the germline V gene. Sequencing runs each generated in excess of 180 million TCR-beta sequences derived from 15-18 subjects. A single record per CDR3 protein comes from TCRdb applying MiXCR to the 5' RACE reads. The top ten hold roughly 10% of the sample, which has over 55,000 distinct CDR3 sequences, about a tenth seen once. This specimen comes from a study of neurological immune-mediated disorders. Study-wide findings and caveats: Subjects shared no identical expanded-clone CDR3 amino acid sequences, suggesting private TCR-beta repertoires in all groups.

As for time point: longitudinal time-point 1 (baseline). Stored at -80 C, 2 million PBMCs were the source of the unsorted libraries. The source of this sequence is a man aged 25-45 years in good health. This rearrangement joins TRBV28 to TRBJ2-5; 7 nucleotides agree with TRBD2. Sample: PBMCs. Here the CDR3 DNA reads TGTGCCAGCAGTTTATATCGGGGGGCCCAGTACTTC. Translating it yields CASSLYRGAQYF. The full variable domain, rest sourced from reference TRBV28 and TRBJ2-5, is DVKVTQSSRYLVKRTGEKVFLECVQDMDHENMFWYRQDPGLGLRLIYFSYDVKMKEKGDIPEGYSVSREKKERFSLILESASTNQTSMYLCASSLYRGAQYFGPGTRLLVL.